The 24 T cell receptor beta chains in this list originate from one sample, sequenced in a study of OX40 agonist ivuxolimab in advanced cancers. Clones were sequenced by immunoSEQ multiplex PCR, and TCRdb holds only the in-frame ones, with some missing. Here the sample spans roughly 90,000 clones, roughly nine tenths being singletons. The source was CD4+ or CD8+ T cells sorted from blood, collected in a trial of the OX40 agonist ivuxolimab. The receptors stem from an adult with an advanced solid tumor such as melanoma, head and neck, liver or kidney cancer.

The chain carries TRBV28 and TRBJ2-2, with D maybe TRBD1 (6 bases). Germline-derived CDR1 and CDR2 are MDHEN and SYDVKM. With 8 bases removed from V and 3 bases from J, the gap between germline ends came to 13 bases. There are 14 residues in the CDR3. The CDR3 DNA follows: TGTGCCAGCGGACTTCAGGGGTACACCGGGGAGCTGTTTTTT. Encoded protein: CASGLQGYTGELFF. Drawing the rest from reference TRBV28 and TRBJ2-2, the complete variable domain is DVKVTQSSRYLVKRTGEKVFLECVQDMDHENMFWYRQDPGLGLRLIYFSYDVKMKEKGDIPEGYSVSREKKERFSLILESASTNQTSMYLCASGLQGYTGELFFGEGSRLTVL.

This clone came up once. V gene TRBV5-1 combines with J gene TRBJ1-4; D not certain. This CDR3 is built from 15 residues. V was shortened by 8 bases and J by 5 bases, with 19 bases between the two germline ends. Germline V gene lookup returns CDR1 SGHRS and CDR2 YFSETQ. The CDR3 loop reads CASQPGRMGNEKLFF. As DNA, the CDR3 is TGCGCCAGTCAACCTGGGAGGATGGGGAATGAAAAACTGTTTTTT.

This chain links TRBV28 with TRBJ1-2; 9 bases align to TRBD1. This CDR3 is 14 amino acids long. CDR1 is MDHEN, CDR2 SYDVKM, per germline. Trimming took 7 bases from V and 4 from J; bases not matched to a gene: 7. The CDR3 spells CASNSGQGLYGYTF. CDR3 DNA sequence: TGTGCCAGCAACTCGGGACAGGGCCTCTATGGCTACACCTTC.

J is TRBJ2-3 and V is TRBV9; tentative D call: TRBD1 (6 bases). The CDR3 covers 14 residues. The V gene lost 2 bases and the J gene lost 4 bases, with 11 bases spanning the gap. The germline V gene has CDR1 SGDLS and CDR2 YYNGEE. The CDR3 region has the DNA TGTGCCAGCAGCGTTCAGACAGGCTCAGATACGCAGTATTTT. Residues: CASSVQTGSDTQYF.

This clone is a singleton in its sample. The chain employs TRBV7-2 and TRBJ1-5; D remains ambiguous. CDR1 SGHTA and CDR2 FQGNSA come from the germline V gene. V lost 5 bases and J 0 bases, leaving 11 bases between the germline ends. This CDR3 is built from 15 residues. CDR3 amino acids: CASSPWEGSNQPQHF. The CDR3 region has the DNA TGTGCCAGCAGCCCGTGGGAGGGTAGCAATCAGCCCCAGCATTTT.

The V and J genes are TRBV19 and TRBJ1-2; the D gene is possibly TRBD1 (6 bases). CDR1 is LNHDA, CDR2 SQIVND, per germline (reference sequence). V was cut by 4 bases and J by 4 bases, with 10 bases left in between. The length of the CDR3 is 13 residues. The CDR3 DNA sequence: TGTGCCAGTAGTAAGGACAGAGGCTATGGCTACACCTTC. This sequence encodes CASSKDRGYGYTF. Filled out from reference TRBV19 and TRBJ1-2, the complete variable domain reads DGGITQSPKYLFRKEGQNVTLSCEQNLNHDAMYWYRQDPGQGLRLIYYSQIVNDFQKGDIAEGYSVSREKKESFPLTVTSAQKNPTAFYLCASSKDRGYGYTFGSGTRLTVV.

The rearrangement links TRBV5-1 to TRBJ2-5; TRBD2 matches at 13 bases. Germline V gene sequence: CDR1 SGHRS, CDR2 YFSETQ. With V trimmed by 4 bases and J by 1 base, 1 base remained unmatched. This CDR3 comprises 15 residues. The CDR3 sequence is CASSGLAGAQETQYF. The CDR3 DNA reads TGCGCCAGCAGCGGACTAGCGGGAGCCCAAGAGACCCAGTACTTC.

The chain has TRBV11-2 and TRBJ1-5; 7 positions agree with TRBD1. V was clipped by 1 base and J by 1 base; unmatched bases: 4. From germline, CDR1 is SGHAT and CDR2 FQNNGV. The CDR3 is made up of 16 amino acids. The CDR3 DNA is TGTGCCAGCAGCTTAGGGAGACAGGGAAGCAATCAGCCCCAGCATTTT. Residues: CASSLGRQGSNQPQHF.

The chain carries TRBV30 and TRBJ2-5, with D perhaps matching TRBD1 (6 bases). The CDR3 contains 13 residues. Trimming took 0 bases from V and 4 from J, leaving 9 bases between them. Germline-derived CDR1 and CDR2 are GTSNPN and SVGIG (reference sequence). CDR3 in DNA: TGTGCCTGGAGTGTAGGGGGAGTAGAGACCCAGTACTTC. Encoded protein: CAWSVGGVETQYF.

The CDR3 sequence: CASSYERGVVETQYF. In nucleotides, the CDR3 is TGTGCCAGCAGTTACGAGCGGGGGGTGGTTGAGACCCAGTACTTC. This chain links TRBV6-5 with TRBJ2-5; 9 bases agree with TRBD2. The junction had 6 bases not matched to a gene; V was cut back by 2 bases and J by 5 bases. This CDR3 region has 15 residues. CDR1 is MNHEY, CDR2 SVGAGI, per germline.

The CDR3 DNA follows: TGTGCCTGGAATGGACTTATAGACAGTGAAGCTTTCTTT. Protein product: CAWNGLIDSEAFF. The chain uses TRBV30 and TRBJ1-1; D is perhaps TRBD1 (5 bases). Per germline, CDR1 GTSNPN and CDR2 SVGIG (reference sequence). The CDR3 totals 13 residues. V shed 4 bases and J shed 7 bases, with 16 bases lying between them.

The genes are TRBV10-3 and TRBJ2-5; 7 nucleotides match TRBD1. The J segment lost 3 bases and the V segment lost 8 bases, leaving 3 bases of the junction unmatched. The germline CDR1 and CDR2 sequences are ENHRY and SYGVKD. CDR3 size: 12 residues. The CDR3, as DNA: TGTGCCATCGGGACAGCTAAAGAGACCCAGTACTTC. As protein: CAIGTAKETQYF.

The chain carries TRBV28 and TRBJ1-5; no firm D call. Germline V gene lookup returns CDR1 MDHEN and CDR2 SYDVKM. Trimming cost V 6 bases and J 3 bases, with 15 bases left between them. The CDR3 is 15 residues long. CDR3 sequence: CASRRPGGSNQPQHF. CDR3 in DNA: TGTGCCAGCAGGCGACCCGGTGGCTCCAATCAGCCCCAGCATTTT.

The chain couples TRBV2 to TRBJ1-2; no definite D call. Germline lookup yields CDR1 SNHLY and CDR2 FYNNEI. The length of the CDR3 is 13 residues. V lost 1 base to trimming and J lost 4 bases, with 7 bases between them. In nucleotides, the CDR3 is TGTGCCAGCAGTGAAGGGCAGCTCTATGGCTACACCTTC. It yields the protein CASSEGQLYGYTF.

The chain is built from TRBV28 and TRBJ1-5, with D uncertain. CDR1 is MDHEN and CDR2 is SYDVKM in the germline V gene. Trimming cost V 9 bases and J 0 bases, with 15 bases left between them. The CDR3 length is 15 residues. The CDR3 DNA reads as TGTGCCAGGGGGAAAGGACGGTATAGCAATCAGCCCCAGCATTTT. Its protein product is CARGKGRYSNQPQHF.

The CDR3 here is CASSGGRLGQSPNEQFF. The DNA for the CDR3 is TGTGCCAGCAGCGGGGGCCGGTTGGGGCAATCACCGAATGAGCAGTTCTTC. The chain carries TRBV9 and TRBJ2-1; tentatively, D is TRBD1 (5 bases). The CDR3 covers 17 residues. V was trimmed by 3 bases and J by 7 bases, leaving 23 bases between them. Germline values: CDR1 SGDLS, CDR2 YYNGEE.

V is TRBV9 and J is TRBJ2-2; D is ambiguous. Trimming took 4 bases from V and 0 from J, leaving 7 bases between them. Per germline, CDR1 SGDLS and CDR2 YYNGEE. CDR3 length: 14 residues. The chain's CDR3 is CASSTHTNTGELFF. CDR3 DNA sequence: TGTGCCAGCAGCACGCATACGAACACCGGGGAGCTGTTTTTT. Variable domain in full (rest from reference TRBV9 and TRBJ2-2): DSGVTQTPKHLITATGQRVTLRCSPRSGDLSVYWYQQSLDQGLQFLIQYYNGEERAKGNILERFSAQQFPDLHSELNLSSLELGDSALYFCASSTHTNTGELFFGEGSRLTVL.

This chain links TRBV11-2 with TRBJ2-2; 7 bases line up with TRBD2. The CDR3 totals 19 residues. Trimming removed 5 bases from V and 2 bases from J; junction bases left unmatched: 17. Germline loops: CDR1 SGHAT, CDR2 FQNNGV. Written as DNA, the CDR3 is TGTGCCAGCAGCCCGCGTCCCATCACTAGCGTCAGCAACACCGGGGAGCTGTTTTTT. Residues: CASSPRPITSVSNTGELFF.

The CDR3 sequence is CASSSLLAGGETQYF. The CDR3 DNA is TGCGCCAGCAGCTCACTACTAGCGGGGGGAGAGACCCAGTACTTC. The V and J genes are TRBV5-1 and TRBJ2-5, with 12 nucleotides matching TRBD2. J was trimmed by 4 bases and V by 3 bases; bases with no gene match: 4. Per germline, CDR1 SGHRS and CDR2 YFSETQ. CDR3 size: 15 residues. The full variable domain, its missing parts supplied by reference TRBV5-1 and TRBJ2-5, is KAGVTQTPRYLIKTRGQQVTLSCSPISGHRSVSWYQQTPGQGLQFLFEYFSETQRNKGNFPGRFSGRQFSNSRSEMNVSTLELGDSALYLCASSSLLAGGETQYFGPGTRLLVL.

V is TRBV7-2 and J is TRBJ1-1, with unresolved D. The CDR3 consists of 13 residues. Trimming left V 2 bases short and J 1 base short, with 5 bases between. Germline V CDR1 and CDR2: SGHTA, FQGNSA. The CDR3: CASSLPGNTEAFF. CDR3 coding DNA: TGTGCCAGCAGCTTACCGGGGAACACTGAAGCTTTCTTT.

Here the CDR3 DNA reads TGCAGCGTTGGGAGGCGCGACATATCGCGCACTGAAGCTTTCTTT. Translating it yields CSVGRRDISRTEAFF. The chain links TRBV29-1 to TRBJ1-1; D ambiguous. The V gene's germline CDR1 is SQVTM and CDR2 ANQGSEA. This CDR3 contains 15 residues. V was pared by 4 bases and J by 4 bases, with 19 bases between.

The CDR3 nucleotides read TGTGCCAGCAGTGAAGCGAAGGTGTATCAGCCCCAGCATTTT. Amino acids: CASSEAKVYQPQHF. The chain recombines TRBV6-1 with TRBJ1-5; D gene ambiguous. Germline V gives CDR1 MNHNS, CDR2 SASEGT. V was shortened by 0 bases and J by 5 bases, with 8 bases between the two germline ends. This CDR3 contains 14 residues.

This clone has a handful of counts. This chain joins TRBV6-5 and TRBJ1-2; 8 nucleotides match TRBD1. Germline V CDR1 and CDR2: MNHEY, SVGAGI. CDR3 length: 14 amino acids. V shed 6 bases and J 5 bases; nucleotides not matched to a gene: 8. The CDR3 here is CASSTDREGYGYTF. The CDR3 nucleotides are TGTGCCAGCAGCACGGACAGGGAGGGATATGGCTACACCTTC.

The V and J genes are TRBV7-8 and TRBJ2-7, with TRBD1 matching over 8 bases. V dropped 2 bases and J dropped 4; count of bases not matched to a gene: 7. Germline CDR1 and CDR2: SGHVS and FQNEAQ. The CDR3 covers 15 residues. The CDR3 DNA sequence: TGTGCCAGCAGCTTAAAGTCCCAGGGGGCATACGAGCAGTACTTC. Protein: CASSLKSQGAYEQYF.